This T cell receptor beta chain was profiled in a study of CD8+CD57+ T cells in acquired aplastic anemia. Across the whole study: Sorted CD4+ and CD8+ cells gave a mean 3.2 ug DNA, range 0.2 to 27.4 ug.

The CDR3 has 17 amino acids. V was cut by 6 bases and J by 0 bases, with 18 bases left in between. Germline lookup yields CDR1 ENHRY and CDR2 SYGVKD. It was patients with CD8+CD57+ cell expansion by flow cytometry who were chosen for sequencing. There were no patients without severe acquired aplastic anemia. Patients had received no therapy at the time of blood sampling. Researchers used genomic DNA as the template to profile TCR beta VDJ and CDR3. TCRdb re-derived calls from the reads in MiXCR, one entry per CDR3 protein. The sample lists 200,000 to 300,000 distinct CDR3 sequences; 40% to 50% were seen once.

The chain uses TRBV10-3 and TRBJ2-1; D possibly corresponds to TRBD2 (6 bases). The receptor's source is a human donor with aplastic anemia. Sequencing was done on a sample of sorted CD4+, CD8+, or CD8+CD57+ T cells (not recorded which) from PBMCs. The CDR3 sequence is CAISPPVGGPSYNEQFF. CDR3 DNA: TGTGCCATCAGCCCTCCCGTGGGGGGACCCTCCTACAATGAGCAGTTCTTC.